This T cell receptor (beta chain) stems from a study of blood T cell repertoires in COVID-19. As for the study in general: Samples of COVID-19 (acute and convalescent) were obtained from the United States, Italy and Spain. T cells, B-cell-depleted T cells, or PBMCs supplied cDNA or gDNA.

In the original processing: Amplification with reference gene primers provided the estimates of nucleated cell counts. This table comes from immunoSEQ multiplex PCR, and its TCRdb copy is limited to in-frame clones, with some not included. The V and J calls and clone size are taken from that table; D and trimming were inferred from the DNA. Of about 98,000 clones in the sample, roughly nine tenths were seen once. This clone has a single count. The receptor was isolated from a man aged 50 to 60 with active COVID-19. The sequencing sample was made of peripheral blood.

The CDR3 here is CASSQDRGAGATNEKLFF. The CDR3 DNA is TGCGCCAGCAGCCAAGATCGCGGGGCGGGGGCAACTAATGAAAAACTGTTTTTT. The chain couples TRBV4-1 to TRBJ1-4, with a weak D call TRBD1 (5 bases). V was shortened by 0 bases and J by 0 bases, with 14 bases between the two germline ends. The CDR3 has 18 residues. Germline assignment: CDR1 MGHRA and CDR2 YSYEKL.